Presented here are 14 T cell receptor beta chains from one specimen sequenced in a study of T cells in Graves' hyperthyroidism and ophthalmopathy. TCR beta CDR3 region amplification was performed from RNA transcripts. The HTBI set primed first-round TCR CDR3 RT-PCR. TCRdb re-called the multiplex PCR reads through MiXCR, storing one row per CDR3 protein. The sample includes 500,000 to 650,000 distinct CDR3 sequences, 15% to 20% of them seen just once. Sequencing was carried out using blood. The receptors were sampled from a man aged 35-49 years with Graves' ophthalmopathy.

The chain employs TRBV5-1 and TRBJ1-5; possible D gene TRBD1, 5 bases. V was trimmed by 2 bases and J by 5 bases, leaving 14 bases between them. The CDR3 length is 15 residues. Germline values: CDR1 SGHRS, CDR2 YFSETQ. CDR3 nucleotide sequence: TGCGCCAGCAGCTTAGAGGGGACGCAGCATCAGCCCCAGCATTTT. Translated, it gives CASSLEGTQHQPQHF.

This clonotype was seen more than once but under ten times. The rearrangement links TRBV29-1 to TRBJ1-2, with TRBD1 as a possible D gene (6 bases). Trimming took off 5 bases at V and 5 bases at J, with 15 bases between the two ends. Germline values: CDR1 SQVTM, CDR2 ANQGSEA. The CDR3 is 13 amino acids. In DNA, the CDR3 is TGCAGCGTTTACCAGGGGAGTGGGTATGGCTACACCTTC. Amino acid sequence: CSVYQGSGYGYTF.

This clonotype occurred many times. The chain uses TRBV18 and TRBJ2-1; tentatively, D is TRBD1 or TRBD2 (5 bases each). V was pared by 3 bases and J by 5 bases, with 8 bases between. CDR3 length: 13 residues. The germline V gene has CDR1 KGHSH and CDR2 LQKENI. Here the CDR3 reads CASSPGRNNEQFF. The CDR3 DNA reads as TGTGCCAGCTCACCGGGACGTAACAATGAGCAGTTCTTC.

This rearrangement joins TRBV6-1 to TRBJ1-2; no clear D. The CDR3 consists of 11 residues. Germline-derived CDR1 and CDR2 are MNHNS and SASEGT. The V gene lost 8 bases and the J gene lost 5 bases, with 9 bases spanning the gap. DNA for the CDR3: TGTGCCAGCGGGGTAGAATATGGCTACACCTTC. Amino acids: CASGVEYGYTF.

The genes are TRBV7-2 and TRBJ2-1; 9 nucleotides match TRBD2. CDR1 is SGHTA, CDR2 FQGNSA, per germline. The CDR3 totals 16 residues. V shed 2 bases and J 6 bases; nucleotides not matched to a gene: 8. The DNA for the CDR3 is TGTGCCAGCAGCTTAAACACGGGACTAGCAAGCAATGAGCAGTTCTTC. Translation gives CASSLNTGLASNEQFF.

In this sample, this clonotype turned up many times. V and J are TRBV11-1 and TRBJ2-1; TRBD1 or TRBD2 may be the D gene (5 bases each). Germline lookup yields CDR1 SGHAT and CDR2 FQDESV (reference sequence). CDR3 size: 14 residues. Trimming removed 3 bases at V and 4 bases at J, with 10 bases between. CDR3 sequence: CASSLGPSYNEQFF. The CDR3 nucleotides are TGTGCCAGCAGCTTGGGACCCTCGTACAATGAGCAGTTCTTC. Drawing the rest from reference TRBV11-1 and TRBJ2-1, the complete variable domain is EAEVAQSPRYKITEKSQAVAFWCDPISGHATLYWYRQILGQGPELLVQFQDESVVDDSQLPKDRFSAERLKGVDSTLKIQPAELGDSAMYLCASSLGPSYNEQFFGPGTRLTVL.

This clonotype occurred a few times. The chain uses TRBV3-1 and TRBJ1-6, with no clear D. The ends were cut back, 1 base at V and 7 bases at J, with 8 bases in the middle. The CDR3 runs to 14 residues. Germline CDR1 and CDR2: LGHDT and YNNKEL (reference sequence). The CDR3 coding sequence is TGTGCCAGCAGCCAAGTCCCCTTGAATTCACCCCTCCACTTT. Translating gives CASSQVPLNSPLHF. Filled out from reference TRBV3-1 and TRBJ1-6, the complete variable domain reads DTAVSQTPKYLVTQMGNDKSIKCEQNLGHDTMYWYKQDSKKFLKIMFSYNNKELIINETVPNRFSPKSPDKAHLNLHINSLELGDSAVYFCASSQVPLNSPLHFGNGTRLTVT.

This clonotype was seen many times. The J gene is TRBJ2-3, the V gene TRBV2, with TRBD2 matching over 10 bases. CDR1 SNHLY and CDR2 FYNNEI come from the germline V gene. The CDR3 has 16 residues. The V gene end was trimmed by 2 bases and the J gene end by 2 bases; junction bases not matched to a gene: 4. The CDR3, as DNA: TGTGCCAGCAGTGAACGGCTAGCGGGGGTCACAGATACGCAGTATTTT. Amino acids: CASSERLAGVTDTQYF.

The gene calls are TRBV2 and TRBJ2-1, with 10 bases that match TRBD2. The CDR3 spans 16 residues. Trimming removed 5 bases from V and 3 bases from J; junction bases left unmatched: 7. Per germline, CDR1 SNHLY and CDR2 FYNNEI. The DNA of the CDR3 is TGTGCCAGCAGTTCCAGACTAGCGGGCCTCTACAATGAGCAGTTCTTC. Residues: CASSSRLAGLYNEQFF.

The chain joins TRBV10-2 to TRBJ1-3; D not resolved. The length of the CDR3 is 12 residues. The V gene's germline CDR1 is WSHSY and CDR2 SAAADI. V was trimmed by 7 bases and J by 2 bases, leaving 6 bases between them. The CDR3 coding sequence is TGCGCCAGCATGGGGACTGGAAACACCATATATTTT. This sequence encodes CASMGTGNTIYF.

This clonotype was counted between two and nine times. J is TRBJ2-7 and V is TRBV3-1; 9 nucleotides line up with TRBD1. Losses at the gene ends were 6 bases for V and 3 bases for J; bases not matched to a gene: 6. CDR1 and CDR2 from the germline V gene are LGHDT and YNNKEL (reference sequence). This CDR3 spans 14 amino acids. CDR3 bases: TGTGCCAGCAGGTCCGGGACAGGGATCTACGAGCAGTACTTC. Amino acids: CASRSGTGIYEQYF.

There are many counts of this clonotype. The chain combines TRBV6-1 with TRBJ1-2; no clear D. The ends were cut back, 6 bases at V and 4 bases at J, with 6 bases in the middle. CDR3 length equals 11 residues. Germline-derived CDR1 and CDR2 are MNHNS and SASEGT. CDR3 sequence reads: CASSRGYGYTF. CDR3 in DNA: TGTGCCAGCAGCCGGGGCTATGGCTACACCTTC.

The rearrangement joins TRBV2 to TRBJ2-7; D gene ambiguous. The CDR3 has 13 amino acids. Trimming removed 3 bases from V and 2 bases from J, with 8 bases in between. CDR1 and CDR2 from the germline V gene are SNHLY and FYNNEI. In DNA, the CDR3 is TGTGCCAGCAGTGAGGACGAACCCTACGAGCAGTACTTC. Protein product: CASSEDEPYEQYF.

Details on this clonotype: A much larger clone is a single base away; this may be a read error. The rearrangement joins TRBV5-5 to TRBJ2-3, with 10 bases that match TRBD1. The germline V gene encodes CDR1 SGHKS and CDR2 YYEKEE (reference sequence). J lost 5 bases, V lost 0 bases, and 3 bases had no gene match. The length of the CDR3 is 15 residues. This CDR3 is CASSLAGQGVDTQYF. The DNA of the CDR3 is TGTGCCAGCAGCTTGGCTGGACAGGGGGTAGATACGCAGTATTTT. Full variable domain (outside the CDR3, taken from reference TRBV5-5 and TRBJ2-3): DAGVTQSPTHLIKTRGQQVTLRCSPISGHKSVSWYQQVLGQGPQFIFQYYEKEERGRGNFPDRFSARQFPNYSSELNVNALLLGDSALYLCASSLAGQGVDTQYFGPGTRLTVL.